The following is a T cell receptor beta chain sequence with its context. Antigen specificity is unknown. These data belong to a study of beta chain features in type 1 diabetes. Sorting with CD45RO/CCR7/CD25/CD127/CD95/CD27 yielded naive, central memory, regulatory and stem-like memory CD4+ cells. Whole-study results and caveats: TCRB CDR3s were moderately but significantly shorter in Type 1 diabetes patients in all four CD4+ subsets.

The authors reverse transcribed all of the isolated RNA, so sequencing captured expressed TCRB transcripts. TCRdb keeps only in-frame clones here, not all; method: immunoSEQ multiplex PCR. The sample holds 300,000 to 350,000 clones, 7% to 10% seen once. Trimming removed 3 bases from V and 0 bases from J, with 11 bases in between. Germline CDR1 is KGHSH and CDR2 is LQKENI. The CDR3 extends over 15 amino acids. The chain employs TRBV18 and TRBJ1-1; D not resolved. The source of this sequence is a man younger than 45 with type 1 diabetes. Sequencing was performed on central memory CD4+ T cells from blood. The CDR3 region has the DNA TGTGCCAGCTCACCTAGCGCCGGGTTGAACACTGAAGCTTTCTTT. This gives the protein CASSPSAGLNTEAFF.